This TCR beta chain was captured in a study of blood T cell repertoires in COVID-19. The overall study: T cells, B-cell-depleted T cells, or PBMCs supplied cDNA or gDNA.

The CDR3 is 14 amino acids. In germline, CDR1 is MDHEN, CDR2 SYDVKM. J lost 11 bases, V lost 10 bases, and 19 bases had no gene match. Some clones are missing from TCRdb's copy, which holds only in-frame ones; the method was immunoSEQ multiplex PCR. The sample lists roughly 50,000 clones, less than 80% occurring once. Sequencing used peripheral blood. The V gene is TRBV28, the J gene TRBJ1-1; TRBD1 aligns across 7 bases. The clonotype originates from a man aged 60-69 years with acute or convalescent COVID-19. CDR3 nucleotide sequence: TGTGCCACCAACCTGGAGGGGGCGGGTCACTGGGCTTTCTTT. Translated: CATNLEGAGHWAFF.